These T cell receptor beta chains were read from a single sample in a study of tumor and adjacent non-tumor tissue in lung cancer. Each CDR3 protein is one row after TCRdb ran MiXCR on the multiplex PCR reads. The data contain about 110,000 distinct CDR3 sequences, roughly 75% of them singletons. Sequencing input: lung tumor tissue. The source of these receptors is a woman in her sixties with non-small cell lung cancer. Both conserved end residues are part of each CDR3.

V gene: TRBV6-1; CDR3 protein: CASSAEVGFSYSEQFF
V gene: TRBV4-3; CDR3 protein: CARSQDRGPSSTDTQYF
V gene: TRBV20-1; CDR3 protein: CSVRYPGSNEQYF
V gene: TRBV11-3; CDR3 protein: CASTGNTQYF
V gene: TRBV6-5; CDR3 protein: CASSALLATTRGGETQYF
V gene: TRBV7-8; CDR3 protein: CASSLGLGLAGGLTRELFF
V gene: TRBV12-3/TRBV12-4; CDR3 protein: CASNLALDDQPQHF
V gene: TRBV20-1; CDR3 protein: CSARVLGSSTEAFF
V gene: TRBV20-1; CDR3 protein: CSAGGPGTSGYEQYF
V gene: TRBV11-2; CDR3 protein: CASGWGEATDNEQFF
V gene: TRBV6-1; CDR3 protein: CANSEPDKLAKNNQYF
V gene: TRBV28; CDR3 protein: CVSSYPGQGNEHFF
V gene: TRBV4-3; CDR3 protein: CASSQRAEVSYEQYF
V gene: TRBV6-2/TRBV6-3; CDR3 protein: CASRGREKEQPQHF
V gene: TRBV6-1; CDR3 protein: CVSSEVIQKLREAIF
V gene: TRBV11-2; CDR3 protein: CVSSAGRGWGTDTQYF
V gene: TRBV12-3/TRBV12-4; CDR3 protein: CASTQGGQKTQYF
V gene: TRBV20-1; CDR3 protein: CSARPVNEHLF
V gene: TRBV5-1; CDR3 protein: CASTTGQGGTGELFF
V gene: TRBV20-1; CDR3 protein: CSLLPGQGGYGYTF
V gene: TRBV11-3; CDR3 protein: CACSPLPGLAGLYQETQYF
V gene: TRBV20-1; CDR3 protein: CSAGDLMAQQFF
V gene: TRBV25-1; CDR3 protein: CASSAGGKAFF
V gene: TRBV29-1; CDR3 protein: CSVEWAGKLFF
V gene: TRBV24-1; CDR3 protein: CATSEEGDGYTF
V gene: TRBV5-4; CDR3 protein: CASRAGTGNTDTQYF
V gene: TRBV6-6; CDR3 protein: CASSYTQGAETQYF
V gene: TRBV4-3; CDR3 protein: CASKPLPASGGYNEQFF
V gene: TRBV2; CDR3 protein: CASSYISDSQGYTF
V gene: TRBV20-1; CDR3 protein: CSARDQLARASTDMQYF
V gene: TRBV11-2; CDR3 protein: CACSMAGYGQYF
V gene: TRBV4-3; CDR3 protein: CASSRGSIWGPNTGEPFF
V gene: TRBV20-1; CDR3 protein: CSAGGGSSPQTQYF
V gene: TRBV6-5; CDR3 protein: CASSRQGPGIYGYTF
V gene: TRBV11-2; CDR3 protein: CASSLLAGGNYYEYYF
V gene: TRBV11-2; CDR3 protein: CANSTERGSSPLHF
V gene: TRBV4-3; CDR3 protein: CASGQDRGYEQYF
V gene: TRBV4-3; CDR3 protein: CASSRPKEMAETQYF
V gene: TRBV4-3; CDR3 protein: CTSSRERLAGSGEQFF
V gene: TRBV11-3; CDR3 protein: CAGSLDSGRGTGAFF